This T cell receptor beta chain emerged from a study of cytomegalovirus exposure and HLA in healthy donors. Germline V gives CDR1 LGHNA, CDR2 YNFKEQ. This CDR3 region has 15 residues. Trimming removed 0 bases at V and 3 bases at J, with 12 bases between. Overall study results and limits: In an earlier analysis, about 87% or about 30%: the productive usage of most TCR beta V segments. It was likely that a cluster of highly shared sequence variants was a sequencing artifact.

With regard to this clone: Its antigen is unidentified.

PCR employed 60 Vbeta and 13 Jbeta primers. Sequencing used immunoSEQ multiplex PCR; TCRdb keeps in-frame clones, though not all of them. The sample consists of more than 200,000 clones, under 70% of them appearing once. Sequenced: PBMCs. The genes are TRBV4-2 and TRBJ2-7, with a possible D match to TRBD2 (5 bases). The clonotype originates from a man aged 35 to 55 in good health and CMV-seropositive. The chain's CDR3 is CASSQESLASYEQYF. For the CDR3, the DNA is TGTGCCAGCAGCCAAGAATCATTAGCGAGCTACGAGCAGTACTTC.